This T cell receptor beta chain is from a study of T cell changes during pregnancy in multiple sclerosis (dated by TCRdb to about 2019). About the study as a whole: The study examined how the T cell repertoire changed over the course of pregnancy in women with multiple sclerosis.

On this clone: The clone's antigen remains unknown. No quality values exist for individual bases; no much larger clone is one base distant.

Deletion took 4 bases off V and 5 bases off J, with a span of 15 bases between the germline ends. CDR1 SGHDN and CDR2 FVKESK are derived from the germline V gene. The CDR3 starts with the cysteine, ends with the phenylalanine, and has 14 residues. Only the CDR3 region is kept as DNA, spanning 42 bases read in frame from base 1. Receptors were amplified or captured by the immunoSEQ multiplex PCR assay. TCRdb provides this immuneACCESS table in a form limited to in-frame rearrangements. Some clones are lacking; in checked studies, under half of them reflect an unresolved V gene, and why the rest are absent is not known. The sample includes roughly 40,000 clones, with over 75% observed a single time. The ten most abundant clones make up more than 7% of the sample.

The chain couples TRBV14 to TRBJ2-7, with a tentative D gene TRBD2 over 5 matching bases. Sequences were derived from CD8+ T cells from peripheral blood mononuclear cells, sampled before pregnancy. This clonotype originated in a female donor with multiple sclerosis, enrolled in a pregnancy study. The DNA reads TGTGCCAGCAGCCCCTTAGCGAGCATGGACGAGCAGTACTTC. Translated, it gives CASSPLASMDEQYF. Joined to the reference TRBV14 and TRBJ2-7 proteins, this CDR3 gives the full variable domain: EAGVTQFPSHSVIEKGQTVTLRCDPISGHDNLYWYRRVMGKEIKFLLHFVKESKQDESGMPNNRFLAERTGGTYSTLKVQPAELEDSGVYFCASSPLASMDEQYFGPGTRLTVT.